The entry that follows covers one T cell receptor (beta chain) sequence. Its antigen is unknown. The data were obtained in a study of immune evolution from preneoplasia to lung adenocarcinoma. Broader study findings: Clonality was highest in normal lung, lower in later-stage lesions apparently.

From germline, CDR1 is MNHEY and CDR2 SVGAGI. The CDR3 consists of 15 residues. Trimming took 5 bases from V and 4 from J, leaving 17 bases between them. TCRdb keeps only in-frame clones here, not all; method: immunoSEQ multiplex PCR. The table has 4,300 or so clones, around 90% seen once; the top ten hold around 3.1%. The origin of this receptor is a person aged 50 to 59 with lung adenocarcinoma. V is TRBV6-5 and J is TRBJ1-1, with D unclear. Sequenced: FFPE invasive lung adenocarcinoma tissue. The CDR3: CASSKEYRGATEAFF. CDR3 DNA sequence: TGTGCCAGCAGTAAAGAATATCGGGGAGCCACTGAAGCTTTCTTT.